This TCR beta chain was retrieved from a study of CD8 T cells in ankylosing spondylitis. Study-wide results and caveats: Disease-linked clones displayed a CD8+ phenotype and appeared relatively rarely in peripheral blood.

Concerning this clonotype: Its antigen is as yet unknown. A read error may account for a junction end that differs from germline.

Making use of molecular barcodes, quantitative 5'-RACE generated TCR beta libraries. TCRdb recomputed calls from the 5' RACE reads with MiXCR, one row per CDR3 protein. The table shows under 250,000 distinct CDR3 sequences, with roughly 10% occurring only once. CDR1 is SQVTM, CDR2 ANQGSEA, per germline. The CDR3 is 13 amino acids. This chain joins TRBV29-1 and TRBJ2-7; D is perhaps TRBD1 or TRBD2 (5 bases each). The origin of this receptor is a male donor with ankylosing spondylitis or in good health (not recorded which). The sample comprised blood, either unsorted or a sorted T cell fraction (not recorded which). The CDR3 nucleotides are TGCAGCGTTGCCCCCGGGACCGAGTACGGGCAGTACTTC. As protein: CSVAPGTEYGQYF.